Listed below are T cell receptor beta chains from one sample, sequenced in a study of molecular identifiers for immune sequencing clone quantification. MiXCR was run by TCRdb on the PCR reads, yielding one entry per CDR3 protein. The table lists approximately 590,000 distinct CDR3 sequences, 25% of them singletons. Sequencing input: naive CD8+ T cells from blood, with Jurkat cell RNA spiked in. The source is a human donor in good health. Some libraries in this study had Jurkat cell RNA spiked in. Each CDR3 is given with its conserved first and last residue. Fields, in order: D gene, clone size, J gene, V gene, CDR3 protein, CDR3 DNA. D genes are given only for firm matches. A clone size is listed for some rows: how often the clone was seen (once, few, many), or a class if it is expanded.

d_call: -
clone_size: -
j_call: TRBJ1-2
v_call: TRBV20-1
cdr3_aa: CSARDTLNYGYTF
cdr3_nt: TGCAGTGCTAGAGATACCCTAAACTATGGCTACACCTTC

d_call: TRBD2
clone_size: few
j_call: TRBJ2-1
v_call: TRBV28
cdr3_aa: CASSFRGGASGAYNEQFF
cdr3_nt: TGTGCCAGCAGTTTTCGCGGCGGGGCTAGCGGAGCTTACAATGAGCAGTTCTTC

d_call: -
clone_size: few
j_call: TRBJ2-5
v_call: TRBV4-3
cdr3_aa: CASSQDGGQRPETQYF
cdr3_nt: TGCGCCAGCAGCCAAGATGGAGGACAAAGGCCCGAGACCCAGTACTTC

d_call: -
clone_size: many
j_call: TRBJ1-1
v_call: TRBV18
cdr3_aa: CASSYRMNTEAFF
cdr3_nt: TGTGCCAGCTCATATAGGATGAACACTGAAGCTTTCTTT

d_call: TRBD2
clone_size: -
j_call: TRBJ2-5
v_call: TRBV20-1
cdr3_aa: CSGSPSGGAATQYF
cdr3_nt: TGCAGTGGCAGCCCTAGCGGGGGGGCCGCGACCCAGTACTTC

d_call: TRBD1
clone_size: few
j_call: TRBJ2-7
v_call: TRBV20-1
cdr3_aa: CSARTGVYEQYF
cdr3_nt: TGCAGTGCAAGGACAGGGGTCTACGAGCAGTACTTC

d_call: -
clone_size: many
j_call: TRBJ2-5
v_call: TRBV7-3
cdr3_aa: CASSIGMDPDKETQYF
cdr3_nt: TGTGCCAGCAGCATAGGCATGGATCCTGACAAAGAGACCCAGTACTTC

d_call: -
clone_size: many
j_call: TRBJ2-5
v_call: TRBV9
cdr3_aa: CASSSQDYWGETQYF
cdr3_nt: TGTGCCAGCAGCTCCCAGGACTACTGGGGGGAGACCCAGTACTTC

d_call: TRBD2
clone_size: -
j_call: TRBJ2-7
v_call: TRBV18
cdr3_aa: CASSPRVALLAGVTAEQYF
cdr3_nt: TGTGCCAGCTCACCACGGGTCGCCTTACTAGCGGGAGTGACGGCCGAGCAGTACTTC

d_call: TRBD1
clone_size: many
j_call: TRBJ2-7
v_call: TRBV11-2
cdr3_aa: CASSSYPRDRAYEQYF
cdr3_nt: TGTGCCAGCAGCTCCTACCCCCGGGACAGGGCCTACGAGCAGTACTTC

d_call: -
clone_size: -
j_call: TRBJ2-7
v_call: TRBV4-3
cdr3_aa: CASSQGINVYEQYF
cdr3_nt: TGCGCCAGCAGCCAGGGAATCAATGTATACGAGCAGTACTTC

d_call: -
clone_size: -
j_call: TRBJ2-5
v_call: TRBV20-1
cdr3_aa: CSAREIAGRFLGENQYF
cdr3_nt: TGCAGTGCTAGGGAAATTGCGGGACGTTTTTTAGGAGAGAACCAGTACTTC

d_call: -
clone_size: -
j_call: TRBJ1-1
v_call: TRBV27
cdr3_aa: CASSLGAAVEAFF
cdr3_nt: TGTGCCAGCAGTTTAGGGGCCGCGGTTGAAGCTTTCTTT

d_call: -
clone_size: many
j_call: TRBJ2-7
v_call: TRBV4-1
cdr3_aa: CASSLSGVNEQYF
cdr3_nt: TGCGCCAGCAGCCTGAGCGGAGTCAACGAGCAGTACTTC

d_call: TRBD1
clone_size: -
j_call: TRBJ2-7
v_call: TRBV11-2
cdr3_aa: CASSFVDRVYEQYF
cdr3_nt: TGTGCCAGCAGCTTCGTGGACAGGGTCTACGAGCAGTACTTC

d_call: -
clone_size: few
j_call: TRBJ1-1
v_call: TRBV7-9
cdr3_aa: CASSLVTGMNTEAFF
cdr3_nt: TGTGCCAGCAGCTTAGTTACAGGGATGAACACTGAAGCTTTCTTT

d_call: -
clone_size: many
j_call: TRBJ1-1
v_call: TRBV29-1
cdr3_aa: CSVEVGEYTEAFF
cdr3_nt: TGCAGCGTTGAAGTGGGAGAGTACACTGAAGCTTTCTTT

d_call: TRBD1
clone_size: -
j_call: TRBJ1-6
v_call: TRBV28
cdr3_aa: CASSSPRDRSSYNSPLHF
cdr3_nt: TGTGCCAGCAGTTCCCCCCGGGACAGGAGCTCCTATAATTCACCCCTCCACTTT

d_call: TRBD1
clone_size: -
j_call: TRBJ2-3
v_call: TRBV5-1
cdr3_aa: CASGPQGQGTDTQYF
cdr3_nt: TGCGCCAGCGGCCCCCAGGGACAGGGCACAGATACGCAGTATTTT

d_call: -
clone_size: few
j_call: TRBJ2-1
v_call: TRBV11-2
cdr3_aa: CASSLGQGLTYNEQFF
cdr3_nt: TGTGCCAGCAGCTTAGGTCAGGGGCTTACCTACAATGAGCAGTTCTTC

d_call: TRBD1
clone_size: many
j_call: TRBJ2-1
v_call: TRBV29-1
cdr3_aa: CSVGQGMNEQFF
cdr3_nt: TGCAGCGTTGGACAGGGGATGAATGAGCAGTTCTTC

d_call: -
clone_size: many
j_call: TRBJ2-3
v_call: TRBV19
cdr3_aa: CASSEPLTDTQYF
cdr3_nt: TGTGCCAGTTCTGAGCCCCTCACAGATACGCAGTATTTT

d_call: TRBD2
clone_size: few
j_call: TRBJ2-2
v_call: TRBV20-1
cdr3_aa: CSARDQSPPSGSMAGELFF
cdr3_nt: TGCAGTGCTAGAGATCAATCCCCGCCTAGCGGGAGTATGGCCGGGGAGCTGTTTTTT

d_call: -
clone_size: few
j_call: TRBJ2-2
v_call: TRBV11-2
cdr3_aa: CASSLWKGGWELFF
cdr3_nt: TGTGCCAGCAGCTTATGGAAGGGGGGATGGGAGCTGTTTTTT

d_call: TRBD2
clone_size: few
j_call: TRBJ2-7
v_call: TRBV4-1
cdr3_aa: CASSHLTSGRYEQYF
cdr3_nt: TGCGCCAGCAGCCATCTGACTAGCGGGAGATACGAGCAGTACTTC

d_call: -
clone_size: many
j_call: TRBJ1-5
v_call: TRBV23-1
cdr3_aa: CASSQLLTASNQPQHF
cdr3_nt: TGCGCCAGCAGTCAATTGTTGACGGCTAGCAATCAGCCCCAGCATTTT

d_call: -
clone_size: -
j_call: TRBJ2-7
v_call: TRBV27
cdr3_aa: CASRQTGTSYEQYF
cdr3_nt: TGTGCCAGCAGACAGACGGGAACCTCCTACGAGCAGTACTTC

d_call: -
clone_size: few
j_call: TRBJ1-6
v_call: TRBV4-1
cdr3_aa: CASSWGILDSPLHF
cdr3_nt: TGCGCCAGCTCTTGGGGAATCTTAGATTCACCCCTCCACTTT

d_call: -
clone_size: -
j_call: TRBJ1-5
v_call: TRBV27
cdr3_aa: CASSSSVRQPQHF
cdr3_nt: TGTGCCAGCAGTAGTTCAGTTCGTCAGCCCCAGCATTTT

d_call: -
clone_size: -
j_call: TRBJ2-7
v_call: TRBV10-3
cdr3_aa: CAISYYPKGSYEQYF
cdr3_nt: TGTGCCATCAGTTACTACCCTAAGGGGTCCTACGAGCAGTACTTC

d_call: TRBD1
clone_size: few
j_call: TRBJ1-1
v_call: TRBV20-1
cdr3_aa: CSARDPDRADEAFF
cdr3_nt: TGCAGTGCTAGAGACCCCGACAGGGCAGATGAAGCTTTCTTT

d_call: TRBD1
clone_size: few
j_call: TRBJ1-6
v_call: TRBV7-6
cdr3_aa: CASSYADRADSPLRF
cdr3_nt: TGTGCCAGCAGCTACGCCGACAGGGCTGATTCACCCCTCCGCTTT

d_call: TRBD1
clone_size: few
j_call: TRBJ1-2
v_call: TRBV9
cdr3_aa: CASSDERDRGGYGYTF
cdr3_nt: TGTGCCAGCAGCGACGAACGGGACAGGGGAGGCTATGGCTACACCTTC

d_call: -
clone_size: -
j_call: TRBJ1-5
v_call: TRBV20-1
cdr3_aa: CSAPPQGRYQPQHF
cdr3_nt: TGCAGTGCTCCGCCCCAGGGAAGGTATCAGCCCCAGCATTTT

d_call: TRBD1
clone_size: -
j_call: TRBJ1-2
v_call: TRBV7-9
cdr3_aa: CASSSQRDRGYGYTF
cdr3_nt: TGTGCCAGCAGCTCTCAACGGGACAGGGGCTATGGCTACACCTTC

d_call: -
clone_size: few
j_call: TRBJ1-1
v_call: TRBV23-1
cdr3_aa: CASSQSKGWSTEAFF
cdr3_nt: TGCGCCAGCAGTCAATCGAAGGGTTGGAGCACTGAAGCTTTCTTT

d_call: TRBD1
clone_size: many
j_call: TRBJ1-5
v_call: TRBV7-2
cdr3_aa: CASSLAVLGQGAWDNQPQHF
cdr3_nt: TGTGCCAGCAGCTTAGCTGTTTTGGGACAGGGGGCGTGGGATAATCAGCCCCAGCATTTT

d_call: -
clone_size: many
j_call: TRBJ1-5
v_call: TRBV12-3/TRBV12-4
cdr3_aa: CASSQNRWGQPQHF
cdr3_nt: TGTGCCAGCAGCCAAAACAGGTGGGGTCAGCCCCAGCATTTT

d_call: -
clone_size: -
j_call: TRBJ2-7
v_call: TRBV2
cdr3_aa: CASSVVAAAYEQYF
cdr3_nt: TGTGCCAGCAGTGTTGTGGCAGCAGCCTACGAGCAGTACTTC

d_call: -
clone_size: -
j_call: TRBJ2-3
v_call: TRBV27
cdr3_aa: CASSSLGANGPDTQYF
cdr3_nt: TGTGCCAGCAGCTCACTCGGGGCCAACGGACCAGATACGCAGTATTTT

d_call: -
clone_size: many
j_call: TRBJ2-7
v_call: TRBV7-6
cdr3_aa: CASSPLGLQANEQYF
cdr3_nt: TGTGCCAGCAGCCCATTGGGACTCCAAGCCAACGAGCAGTACTTC

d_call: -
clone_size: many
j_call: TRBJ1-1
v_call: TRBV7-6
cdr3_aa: CASSSGEGMNTEAFF
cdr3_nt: TGTGCCAGCAGCTCGGGGGAGGGGATGAACACTGAAGCTTTCTTT